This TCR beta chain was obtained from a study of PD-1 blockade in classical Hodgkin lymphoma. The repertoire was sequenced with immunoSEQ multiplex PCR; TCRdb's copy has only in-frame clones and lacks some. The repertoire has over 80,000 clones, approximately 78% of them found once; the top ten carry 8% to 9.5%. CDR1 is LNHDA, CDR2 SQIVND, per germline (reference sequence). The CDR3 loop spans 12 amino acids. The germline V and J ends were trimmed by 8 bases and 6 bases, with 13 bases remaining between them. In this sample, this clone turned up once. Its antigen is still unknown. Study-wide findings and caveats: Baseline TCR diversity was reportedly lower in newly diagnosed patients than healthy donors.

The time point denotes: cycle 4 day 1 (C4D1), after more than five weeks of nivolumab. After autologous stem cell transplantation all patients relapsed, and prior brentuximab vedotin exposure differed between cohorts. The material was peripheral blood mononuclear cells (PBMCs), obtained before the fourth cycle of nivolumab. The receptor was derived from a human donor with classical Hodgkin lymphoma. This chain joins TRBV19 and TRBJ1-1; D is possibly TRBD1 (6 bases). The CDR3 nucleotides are TGTGCCAGTTGGGGGCCTGGGGCTGAAGCTTTCTTT. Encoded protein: CASWGPGAEAFF.